This T cell receptor (beta chain) was found in a study of OX40 agonist ivuxolimab in advanced cancers. About the full investigation: The costimulatory receptor OX40 (CD134) was targeted by ivuxolimab, a fully human IgG2 agonistic monoclonal antibody. Intravenous ivuxolimab was administered to patients every 2 weeks at six dose levels: 0.01, 0.1, 0.3, 1.5, 3 and 10 mg/kg. Of the 50 to 55 dose-escalation patients, hepatocellular carcinoma was present in roughly 19, melanoma in around 15, renal cell carcinoma in 9 and head and neck cancer in 9. In the dose-escalation cohort, nearly 85% of patients were male, and the mean age was around 60 years with a range of roughly 20 to 85. Prior anti-PD-1, anti-PD-L1 or anti-CTLA-4 therapy was permitted, and about 40% of dose-escalation patients had received checkpoint inhibitors. Partial responses occurred in three dose-escalation patients: two with cutaneous melanoma and one with hepatocellular carcinoma. The purpose of peripheral TCRbeta sequencing was to test whether ivuxolimab changed TCR sequence diversity and led to clonal T-cell expansion. The monotherapy dose-escalation portion (N of about 50 patients) of the phase I ivuxolimab trial is reported in the paper.

CDR1 is given as SGHDN and CDR2 as FVKESK, both from the germline V gene. The CDR3 spans 12 residues, from the cysteine through the phenylalanine. CDR3 DNA is the only sequence kept; it has 36 bases, read in frame from the first base. Relative to germline, V is 1 base shorter and J is 6 bases shorter, with 7 bases between their ends. For sequencing of the TCRbeta CDR3 region, genomic DNA was extracted from the sorted cells. The immunoSEQ Assay was used to sequence the TCRbeta CDR3 regions. TCRdb provides this immuneACCESS table in a form limited to in-frame rearrangements. Some clones are lacking; in checked studies, under half of them reflect an unresolved V gene, and why the rest are absent is not known. This sample lists roughly 92,000 clones; about 90% were detected once. The ten largest clones capture about 9% of the sample. Broader findings and caveats from the paper: In the 0.1-3.0 mg/kg groups, partial responders had among the lowest normalized peripheral clonal expansion, particularly in CD8+ T cells. Low levels of normalized T-cell clonal expansion were also seen in some patients who did not respond. On average, CD8+ T cells showed more expanded clones than CD4+ T cells after ivuxolimab. At doses from 0.1 to 3.0 mg/kg, clonal expansion was seen in both CD4+ and CD8+ blood T cells between baseline and week 6. Which antigens the clonally expanded peripheral T cells were specific for was not determined.

As concerns this clone: No antigen is known for it. Per-nucleotide qualities are absent, and no much larger clonotype sits a single base away.

The trial excluded patients who had a history of autoimmune disease or who were on systemic immunosuppression. In every dose cohort, peripheral blood was drawn for TCR sequencing at baseline, cycle 4 day 1, and cycle 7 day 1. Samples were obtained from an open-label, multicenter, first-in-human phase I dose-escalation trial of ivuxolimab. Adults with locally advanced or metastatic melanoma, renal cell, hepatocellular, or head and neck squamous cell carcinoma were enrolled in the trial. Before TCR sequencing, CD4+ T cells and CD8+ T cells from peripheral blood were sorted into separate populations. The specimen was CD4+ or CD8+ T cells sorted from blood, collected in a trial of the OX40 agonist ivuxolimab. This sequence uses TRBV14 and TRBJ2-7; the D gene is perhaps TRBD2, from 5 matching bases. This clonotype was sampled from an adult with an advanced solid tumor such as melanoma, head and neck, liver or kidney cancer. The CDR3 region reads CASSQGSGEQYF. DNA sequence: TGTGCCAGCAGCCAAGGAAGCGGCGAGCAGTACTTC.